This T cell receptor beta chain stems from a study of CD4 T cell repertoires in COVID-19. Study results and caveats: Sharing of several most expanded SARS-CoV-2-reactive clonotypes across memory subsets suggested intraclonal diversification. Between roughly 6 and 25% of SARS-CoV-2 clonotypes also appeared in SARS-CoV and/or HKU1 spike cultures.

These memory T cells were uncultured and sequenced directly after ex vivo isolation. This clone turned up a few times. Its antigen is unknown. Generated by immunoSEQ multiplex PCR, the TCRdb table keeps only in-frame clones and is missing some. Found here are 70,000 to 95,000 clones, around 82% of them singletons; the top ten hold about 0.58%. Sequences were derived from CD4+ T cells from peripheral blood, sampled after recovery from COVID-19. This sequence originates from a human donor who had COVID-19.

The DNA for the CDR3 is TGTGCCAGCAGTGAAGGGGGGGTCACTGAAGCTTTCTTT. Protein: CASSEGGVTEAFF. V is TRBV2 and J is TRBJ1-1, with D perhaps TRBD1 (5 bases). Trimming removed 1 base at V and 4 bases at J, with 7 bases between. Germline CDR1 and CDR2: SNHLY and FYNNEI. CDR3 size: 13 residues.